A selection of T cell receptor beta chains follows, all from one sample in a study of Graves' ophthalmopathy and Graves' hyperthyroidism. A single record per CDR3 protein comes from TCRdb applying MiXCR to the multiplex PCR reads. The table lists a few hundred thousand distinct CDR3 sequences, about 17% of them singletons. The sequenced sample consisted of peripheral blood. These receptors were obtained from a young woman with Graves' ophthalmopathy. The CDR3 runs from the conserved cysteine through the conserved F or W. A D gene is named only where the DNA matches it firmly. Clone size appears in some rows only: once, few, many, or a class for an expanded clone.

j_call,cdr3_length,clone_size,v_call,d_call,cdr3_aa,cdr3_nt
TRBJ1-2,14,many,TRBV30,-,CAWSVLEGRGGYTF,TGTGCCTGGAGTGTACTCGAGGGACGCGGGGGCTACACCTTC
TRBJ1-1,14,-,TRBV18,-,CASSPVQMNTEAFF,TGTGCCAGCTCACCCGTACAGATGAACACTGAAGCTTTCTTT
TRBJ1-1,16,few,TRBV6-2/TRBV6-3,-,CASSLGWASMNTEAFF,TGTGCCAGCAGTTTGGGATGGGCTTCCATGAACACTGAAGCTTTCTTT
TRBJ2-5,13,many,TRBV5-6,-,CASSPEPFRTQYF,TGTGCCAGCAGCCCCGAACCATTCCGGACCCAGTACTTC
TRBJ2-2,14,many,TRBV28,-,CASSLRTNTGELFF,TGTGCCAGCAGTTTAAGGACGAACACCGGGGAGCTGTTTTTT
TRBJ2-5,14,-,TRBV6-5,-,CASSYNGGAETQYF,TGTGCCAGCAGTTACAACGGAGGTGCAGAGACCCAGTACTTC
TRBJ1-1,15,-,TRBV9,-,CASSQSTGKNTEAFF,TGTGCCAGCAGCCAATCAACAGGGAAGAACACTGAAGCTTTCTTT
TRBJ2-7,13,many,TRBV6-1,-,CASKRGGSYEQYF,TGTGCCAGCAAGAGGGGGGGGTCCTACGAGCAGTACTTC
TRBJ2-7,13,-,TRBV5-1,-,CASGTELSYEQYF,TGCGCCAGTGGGACGGAACTTTCCTACGAGCAGTACTTC
TRBJ2-5,15,many,TRBV7-2,-,CASSSGRGEQETQYF,TGTGCCAGCAGCTCCGGTAGGGGGGAGCAAGAGACCCAGTACTTC
TRBJ1-1,12,-,TRBV12-3/TRBV12-4,-,CASSPWTAEAFF,TGTGCCAGCAGTCCCTGGACAGCAGAAGCTTTCTTT
TRBJ2-7,15,many,TRBV28,TRBD1,CASSLSGQGSDEQYF,TGTGCCAGCAGTTTATCGGGACAGGGGTCGGACGAGCAGTACTTC
TRBJ1-2,15,many,TRBV4-3,-,CASSQNSVGPYGYTF,TGCGCCAGCAGCCAAAATTCCGTCGGCCCGTATGGCTACACCTTC
TRBJ2-7,14,many,TRBV6-1,TRBD1,CASTRQGNHYEQYF,TGTGCCAGCACCAGACAGGGAAACCACTACGAGCAGTACTTC
TRBJ1-1,14,few,TRBV19,-,CASSIDSMNTEAFF,TGTGCCAGTAGTATCGACTCCATGAACACTGAAGCTTTCTTT
TRBJ2-5,16,many,TRBV6-1,TRBD2,CASRPLALADQETQYF,TGTGCCAGCAGGCCACTGGCCCTAGCGGACCAAGAGACCCAGTACTTC
TRBJ1-2,14,many,TRBV7-9,TRBD1,CASSSRTGEDGYTF,TGTGCCAGCAGCTCCAGGACAGGGGAGGATGGCTACACCTTC
TRBJ1-5,14,many,TRBV2,-,CASSSGKSNQPQHF,TGTGCCAGCAGCTCAGGGAAGAGCAATCAGCCCCAGCATTTT
TRBJ1-1,15,many,TRBV6-1,-,CASARGPDMNTEAFF,TGTGCCAGCGCTCGGGGGCCGGACATGAACACTGAAGCTTTCTTT
TRBJ1-1,19,few,TRBV29-1,-,CSARIYGTRPVRGNTEAFF,TGCAGCGCCCGGATCTACGGGACAAGGCCTGTTCGAGGGAACACTGAAGCTTTCTTT
TRBJ1-2,13,many,TRBV2,-,CASSPGTPSGYTF,TGTGCCAGCAGTCCCGGGACCCCCTCGGGCTACACCTTC
TRBJ1-4,14,many,TRBV2,-,CASLDSRSTGKLFF,TGTGCCAGCTTGGACAGCCGATCAACCGGGAAACTGTTTTTT
TRBJ1-1,11,few,TRBV20-1,-,CRRGWNTEAFF,TGCAGAAGGGGGTGGAACACTGAAGCTTTCTTT
TRBJ1-2,15,-,TRBV6-1,-,CASIPGRNPIYGYTF,TGTGCCAGCATCCCCGGACGGAATCCTATCTATGGCTACACCTTC
TRBJ1-1,13,many,TRBV3-1,-,CASSQVIGGEVFF,TGTGCCAGCAGCCAGGTCATTGGAGGTGAAGTTTTCTTT
TRBJ2-2,15,-,TRBV19,TRBD2,CASCGGGRFTGELFF,TGTGCCAGCTGCGGGGGGGGCCGCTTTACCGGGGAGCTGTTTTTT
TRBJ2-7,14,many,TRBV11-2,TRBD1,CASSFGQALYEQYF,TGTGCCAGCAGCTTTGGACAGGCGCTCTACGAGCAGTACTTC
TRBJ1-2,14,-,TRBV29-1,TRBD1,CSAQVGGQDYGYTF,TGCAGCGCCCAGGTCGGTGGACAGGATTATGGCTACACCTTC
TRBJ2-7,15,many,TRBV4-3,TRBD1,CASSQDRDRGYEQYF,TGCGCCAGCAGCCAAGACCGGGACAGGGGGTACGAGCAGTACTTC
TRBJ2-4,11,many,TRBV4-2,-,CASSQGNIQYF,TGTGCCAGCAGCCAAGGGAACATTCAGTACTTC
TRBJ1-6,16,many,TRBV12-3/TRBV12-4,-,CASSLKVNSYNSPLHF,TGTGCCAGCAGTTTAAAGGTCAACTCCTATAATTCACCCCTCCACTTT
TRBJ2-2,16,many,TRBV11-2,TRBD1,CASSYRGRWNTGELFF,TGTGCCAGCAGCTACAGGGGGCGATGGAACACCGGGGAGCTGTTTTTT
TRBJ2-7,15,many,TRBV7-9,-,CASSLGGNGAYEQYF,TGTGCCAGCAGCTTAGGCGGAAATGGGGCCTACGAGCAGTACTTC
TRBJ2-5,15,many,TRBV12-3/TRBV12-4,-,CASSYRVRGQETQYF,TGTGCCAGCAGCTACCGCGTAAGGGGGCAAGAGACCCAGTACTTC
TRBJ1-1,13,-,TRBV30,-,CAWREDVNTEAFF,TGTGCCTGGAGGGAGGATGTGAACACTGAAGCTTTCTTT
TRBJ1-2,10,many,TRBV20-1,-,CSASFPGYTF,TGCAGTGCTAGTTTCCCCGGCTACACCTTC
TRBJ2-5,9,many,TRBV9,-,CATGETQYF,TGTGCCACCGGGGAGACCCAGTACTTC
TRBJ1-2,15,many,TRBV2,-,CASSESPTGSYGYTF,TGTGCCAGCAGTGAATCCCCAACAGGGAGCTATGGCTACACCTTC
TRBJ2-5,13,few,TRBV6-1,-,CASNADYAKTQYF,TGTGCCAGCAATGCAGACTACGCCAAGACCCAGTACTTC